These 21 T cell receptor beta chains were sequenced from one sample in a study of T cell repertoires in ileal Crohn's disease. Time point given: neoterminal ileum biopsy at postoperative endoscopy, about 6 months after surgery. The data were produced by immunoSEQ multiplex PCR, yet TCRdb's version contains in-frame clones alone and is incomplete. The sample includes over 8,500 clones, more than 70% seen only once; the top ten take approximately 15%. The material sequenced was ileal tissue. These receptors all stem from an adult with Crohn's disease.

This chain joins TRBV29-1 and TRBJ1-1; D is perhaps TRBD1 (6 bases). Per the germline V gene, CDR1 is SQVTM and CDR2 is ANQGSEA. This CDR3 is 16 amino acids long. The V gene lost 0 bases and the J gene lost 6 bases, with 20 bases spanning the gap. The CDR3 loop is CSVEEGGGPRRAEAFF. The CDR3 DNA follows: TGCAGCGTTGAAGAAGGGGGTGGTCCCAGAAGGGCTGAAGCTTTCTTT.

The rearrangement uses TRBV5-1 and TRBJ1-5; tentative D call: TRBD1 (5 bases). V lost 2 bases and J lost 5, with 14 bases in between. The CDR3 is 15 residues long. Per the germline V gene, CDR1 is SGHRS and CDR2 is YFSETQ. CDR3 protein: CASSLTGGTYQPQHF. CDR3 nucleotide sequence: TGCGCCAGCAGCTTAACGGGGGGGACCTATCAGCCCCAGCATTTT.

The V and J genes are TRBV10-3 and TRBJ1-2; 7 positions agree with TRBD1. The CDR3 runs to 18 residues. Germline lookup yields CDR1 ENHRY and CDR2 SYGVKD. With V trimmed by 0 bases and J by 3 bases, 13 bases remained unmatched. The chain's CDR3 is CAISESGFRTGTYYGYTF. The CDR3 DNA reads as TGTGCCATCAGTGAGTCAGGGTTTAGGACAGGAACATACTATGGCTACACCTTC.

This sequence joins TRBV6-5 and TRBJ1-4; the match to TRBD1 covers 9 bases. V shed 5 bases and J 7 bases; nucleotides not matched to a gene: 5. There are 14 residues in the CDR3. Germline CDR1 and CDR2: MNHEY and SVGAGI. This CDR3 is CASSRQGGREKLFF. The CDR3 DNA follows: TGTGCCAGCAGTAGACAGGGGGGACGTGAAAAACTGTTTTTT.

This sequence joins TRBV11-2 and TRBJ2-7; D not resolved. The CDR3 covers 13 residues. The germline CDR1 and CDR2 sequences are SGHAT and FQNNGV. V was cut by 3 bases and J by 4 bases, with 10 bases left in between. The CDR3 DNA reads TGTGCCAGCAGCTTTGAGTTTGGTTACGAGCAGTACTTC. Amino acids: CASSFEFGYEQYF.

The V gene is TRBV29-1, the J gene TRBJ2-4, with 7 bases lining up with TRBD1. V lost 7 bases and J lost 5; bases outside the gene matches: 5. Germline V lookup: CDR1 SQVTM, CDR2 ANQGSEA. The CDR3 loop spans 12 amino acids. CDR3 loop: CSGTGTENIQYF. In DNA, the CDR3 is TGCAGCGGAACGGGGACAGAAAACATTCAGTACTTC.

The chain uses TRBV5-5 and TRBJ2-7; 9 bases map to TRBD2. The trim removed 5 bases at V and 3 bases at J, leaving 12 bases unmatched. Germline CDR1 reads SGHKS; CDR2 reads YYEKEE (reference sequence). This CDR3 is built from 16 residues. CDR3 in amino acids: CASSLGLAGAYYEQYF. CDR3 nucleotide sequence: TGTGCCAGCAGTCTTGGGTTAGCGGGGGCGTACTACGAGCAGTACTTC.

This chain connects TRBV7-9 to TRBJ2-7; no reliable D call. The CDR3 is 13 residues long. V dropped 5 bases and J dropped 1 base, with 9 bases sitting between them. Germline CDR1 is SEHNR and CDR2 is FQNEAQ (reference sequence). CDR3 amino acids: CASSPDLSYEQYF. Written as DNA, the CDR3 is TGTGCCAGCAGCCCAGACTTATCCTACGAGCAGTACTTC.

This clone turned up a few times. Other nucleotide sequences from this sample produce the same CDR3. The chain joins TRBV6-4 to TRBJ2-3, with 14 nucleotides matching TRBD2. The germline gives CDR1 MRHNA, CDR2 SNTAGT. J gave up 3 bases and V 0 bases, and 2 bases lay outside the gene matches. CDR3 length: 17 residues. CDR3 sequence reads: CASSDSTSGGGTDTQYF. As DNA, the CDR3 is TGTGCCAGCAGTGACTCGACTAGCGGGGGGGGAACAGATACGCAGTATTTT.

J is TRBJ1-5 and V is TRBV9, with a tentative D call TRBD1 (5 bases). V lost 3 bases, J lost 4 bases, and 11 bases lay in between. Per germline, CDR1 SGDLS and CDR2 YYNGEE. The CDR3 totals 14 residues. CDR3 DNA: TGTGCCAGCAGCGCCGGGACTGAGAATCAGCCCCAGCATTTT. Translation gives CASSAGTENQPQHF.

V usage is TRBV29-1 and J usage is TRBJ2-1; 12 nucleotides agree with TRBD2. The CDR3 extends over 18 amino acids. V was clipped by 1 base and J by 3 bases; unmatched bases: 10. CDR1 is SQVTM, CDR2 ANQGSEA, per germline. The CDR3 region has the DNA TGCAGCGTTGAAGGTGGACTAGCGGGGAGTGACTTCTACAATGAGCAGTTCTTC. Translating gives CSVEGGLAGSDFYNEQFF.

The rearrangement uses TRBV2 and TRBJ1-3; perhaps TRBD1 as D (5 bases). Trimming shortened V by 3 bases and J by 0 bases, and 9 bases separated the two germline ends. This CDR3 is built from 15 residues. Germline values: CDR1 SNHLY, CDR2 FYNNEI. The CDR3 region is CASSEDTGSGNTIYF. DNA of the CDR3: TGTGCCAGCAGTGAGGACACCGGCTCTGGAAACACCATATATTTT.

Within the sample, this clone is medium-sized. CDR3 protein: CASSLAWGDNEQFF. In DNA, the CDR3 is TGTGCCAGCAGCTTAGCATGGGGGGACAATGAGCAGTTCTTC. The chain is built from TRBV11-2 and TRBJ2-1, with a tentative D call TRBD2 (6 bases). The CDR3 runs to 14 residues. CDR1 and CDR2 (germline): SGHAT, FQNNGV. V lost 1 base, J lost 5 bases, and 9 bases lay in between.

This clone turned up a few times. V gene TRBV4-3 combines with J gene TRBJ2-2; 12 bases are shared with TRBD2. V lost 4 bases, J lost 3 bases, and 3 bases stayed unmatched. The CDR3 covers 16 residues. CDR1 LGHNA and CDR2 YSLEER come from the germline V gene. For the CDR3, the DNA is TGCGCCAGCAGCCTTCGGACTAGCGGGGACACCGGGGAGCTGTTTTTT. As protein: CASSLRTSGDTGELFF.

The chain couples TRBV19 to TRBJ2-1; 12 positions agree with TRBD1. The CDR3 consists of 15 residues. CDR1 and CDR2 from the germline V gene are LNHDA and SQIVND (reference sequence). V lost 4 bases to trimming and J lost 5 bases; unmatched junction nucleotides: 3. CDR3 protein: CASSTGTGGHNEQFF. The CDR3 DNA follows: TGTGCCAGTAGTACCGGGACAGGGGGCCACAATGAGCAGTTCTTC.

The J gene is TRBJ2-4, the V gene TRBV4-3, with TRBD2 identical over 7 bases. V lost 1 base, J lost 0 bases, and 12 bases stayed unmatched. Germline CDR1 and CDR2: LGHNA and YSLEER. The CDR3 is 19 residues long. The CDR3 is CASSQAGGGEVGAKNIQYF. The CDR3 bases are TGCGCCAGCAGCCAAGCCGGCGGGGGAGAAGTGGGAGCCAAAAACATTCAGTACTTC.

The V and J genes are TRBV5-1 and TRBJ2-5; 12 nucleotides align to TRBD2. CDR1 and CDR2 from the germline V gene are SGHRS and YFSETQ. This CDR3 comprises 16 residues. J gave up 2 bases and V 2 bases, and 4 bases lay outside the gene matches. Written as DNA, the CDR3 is TGCGCCAGCAGCTTACCCCTAGCGGGGGGGCAAGAGACCCAGTACTTC. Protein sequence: CASSLPLAGGQETQYF.

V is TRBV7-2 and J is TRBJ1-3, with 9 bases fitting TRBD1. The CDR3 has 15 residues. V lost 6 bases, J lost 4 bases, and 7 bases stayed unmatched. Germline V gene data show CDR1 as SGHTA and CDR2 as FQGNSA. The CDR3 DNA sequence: TGTGCCAGCAGACCATCCGGGACAGGGGGAAACACCATATATTTT. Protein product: CASRPSGTGGNTIYF.

CDR3 sequence: CASSQEPSGGANEQFF. The CDR3 nucleotides read TGCGCCAGCAGCCAAGAACCTAGCGGGGGGGCAAATGAGCAGTTCTTC. This sequence joins TRBV4-3 and TRBJ2-1; 12 nucleotides match TRBD2. From germline, CDR1 is LGHNA and CDR2 YSLEER. J was trimmed by 7 bases and V by 0 bases; bases with no gene match: 4. The CDR3 consists of 16 residues.

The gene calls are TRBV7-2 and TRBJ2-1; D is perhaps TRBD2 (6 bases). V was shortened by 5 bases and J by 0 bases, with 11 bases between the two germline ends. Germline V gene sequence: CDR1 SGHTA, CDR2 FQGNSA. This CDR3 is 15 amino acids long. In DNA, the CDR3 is TGTGCCAGCAGCACCATCGGGAGCTCCTACAATGAGCAGTTCTTC. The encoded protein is CASSTIGSSYNEQFF.

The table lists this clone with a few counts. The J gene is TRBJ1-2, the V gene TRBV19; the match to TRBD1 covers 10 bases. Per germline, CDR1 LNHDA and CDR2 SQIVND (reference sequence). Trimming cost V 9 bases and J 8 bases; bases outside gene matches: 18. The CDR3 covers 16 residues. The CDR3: CASKIRRGQGTKGYTF. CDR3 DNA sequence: TGTGCCAGCAAAATCCGCCGGGGACAGGGGACGAAAGGCTACACCTTC. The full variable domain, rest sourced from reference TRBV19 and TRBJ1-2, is DGGITQSPKYLFRKEGQNVTLSCEQNLNHDAMYWYRQDPGQGLRLIYYSQIVNDFQKGDIAEGYSVSREKKESFPLTVTSAQKNPTAFYLCASKIRRGQGTKGYTFGSGTRLTVV.